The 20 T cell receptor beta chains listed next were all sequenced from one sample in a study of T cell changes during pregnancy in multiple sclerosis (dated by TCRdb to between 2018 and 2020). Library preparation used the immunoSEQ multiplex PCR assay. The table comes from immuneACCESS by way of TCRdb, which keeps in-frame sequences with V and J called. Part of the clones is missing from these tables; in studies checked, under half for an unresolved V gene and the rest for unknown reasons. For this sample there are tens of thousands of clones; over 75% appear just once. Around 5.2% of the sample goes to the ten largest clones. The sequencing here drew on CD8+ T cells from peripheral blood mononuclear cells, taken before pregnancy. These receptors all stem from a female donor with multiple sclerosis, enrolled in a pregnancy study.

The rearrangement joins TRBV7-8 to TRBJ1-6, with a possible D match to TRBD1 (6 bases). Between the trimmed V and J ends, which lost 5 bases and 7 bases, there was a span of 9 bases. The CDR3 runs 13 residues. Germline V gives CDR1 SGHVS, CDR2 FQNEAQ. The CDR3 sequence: CASSLQGNSPLHF. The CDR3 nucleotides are TGTGCCAGCAGCCTACAGGGAAATTCACCCCTCCACTTT.

In DNA, the CDR3 is TGCGCCAGCAGCCAATTGGCAGGGGGCAGAGCCTACGAGCAGTACTTC. Its translation: CASSQLAGGRAYEQYF. The chain uses TRBV4-1 and TRBJ2-7; the match to TRBD1 covers 8 bases. Germline assignment: CDR1 MGHRA and CDR2 YSYEKL. V shed 2 bases, J shed 2 bases, and the junction held 8 bases outside the gene matches. CDR3 length: 16 amino acids.

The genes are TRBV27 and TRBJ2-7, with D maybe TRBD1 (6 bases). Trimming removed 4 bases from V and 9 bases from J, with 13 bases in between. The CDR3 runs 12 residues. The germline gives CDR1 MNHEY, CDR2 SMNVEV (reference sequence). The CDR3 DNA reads TGTGCCAGCAGTTCTCCACAGGGTCGGCAGTACTTC. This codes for CASSSPQGRQYF.

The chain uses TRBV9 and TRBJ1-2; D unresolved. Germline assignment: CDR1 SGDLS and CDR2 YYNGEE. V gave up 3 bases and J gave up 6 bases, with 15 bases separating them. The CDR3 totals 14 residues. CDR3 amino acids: CASSASGEDHGYTF. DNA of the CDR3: TGTGCCAGCAGCGCCTCCGGGGAGGATCATGGCTACACCTTC.

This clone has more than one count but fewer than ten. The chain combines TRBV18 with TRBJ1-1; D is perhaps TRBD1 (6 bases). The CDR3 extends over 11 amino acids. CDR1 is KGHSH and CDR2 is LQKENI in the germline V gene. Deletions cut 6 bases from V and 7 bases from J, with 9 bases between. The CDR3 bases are TGTGCCAGCTCTTTACAGGGTGAAGCTTTCTTT. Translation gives CASSLQGEAFF.

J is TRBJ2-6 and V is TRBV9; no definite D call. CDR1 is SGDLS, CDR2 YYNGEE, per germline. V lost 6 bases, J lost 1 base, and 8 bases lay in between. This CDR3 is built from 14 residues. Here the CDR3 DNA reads TGTGCCAGCAAGGCGGCATCTGGGGCCAACGTCCTGACTTTC. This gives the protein CASKAASGANVLTF.

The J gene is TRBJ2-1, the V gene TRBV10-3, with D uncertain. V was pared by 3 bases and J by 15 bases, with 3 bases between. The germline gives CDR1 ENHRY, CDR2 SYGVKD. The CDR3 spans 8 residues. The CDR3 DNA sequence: TGTGCCATCAGTGATAGGTTCTTC. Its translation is CAISDRFF.

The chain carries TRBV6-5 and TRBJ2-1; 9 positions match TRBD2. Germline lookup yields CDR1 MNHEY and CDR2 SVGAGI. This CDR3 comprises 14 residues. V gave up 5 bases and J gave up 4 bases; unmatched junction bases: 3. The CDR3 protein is CASSLSGGYNEQFF. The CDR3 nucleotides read TGTGCCAGCAGTCTTAGCGGGGGATACAATGAGCAGTTCTTC.

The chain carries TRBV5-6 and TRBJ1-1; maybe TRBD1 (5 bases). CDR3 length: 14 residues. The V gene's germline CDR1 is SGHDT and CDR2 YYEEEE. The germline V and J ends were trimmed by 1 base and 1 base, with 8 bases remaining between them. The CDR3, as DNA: TGTGCCAGCAGCTTGTCCACAGGGAACACTGAAGCTTTCTTT. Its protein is CASSLSTGNTEAFF.

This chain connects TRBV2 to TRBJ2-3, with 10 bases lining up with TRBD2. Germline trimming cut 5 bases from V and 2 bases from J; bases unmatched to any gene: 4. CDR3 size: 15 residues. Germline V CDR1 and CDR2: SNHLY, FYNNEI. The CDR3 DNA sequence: TGTGCCAGCAGTTTAGCGGGGGGCTACACAGATACGCAGTATTTT. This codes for CASSLAGGYTDTQYF.

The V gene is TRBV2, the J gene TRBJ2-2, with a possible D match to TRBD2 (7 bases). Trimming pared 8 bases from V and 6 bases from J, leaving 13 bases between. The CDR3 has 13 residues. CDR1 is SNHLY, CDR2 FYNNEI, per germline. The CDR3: CASGGGWAGELFF. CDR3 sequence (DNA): TGTGCCAGCGGGGGGGGCTGGGCCGGGGAGCTGTTTTTT.

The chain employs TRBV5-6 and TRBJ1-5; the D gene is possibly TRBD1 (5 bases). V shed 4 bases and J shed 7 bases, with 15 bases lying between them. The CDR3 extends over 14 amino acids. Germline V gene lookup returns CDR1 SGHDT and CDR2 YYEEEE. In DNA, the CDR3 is TGTGCCAGCAGCCCAGGTCAGGGAATACAGCCCCAGCATTTT. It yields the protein CASSPGQGIQPQHF.

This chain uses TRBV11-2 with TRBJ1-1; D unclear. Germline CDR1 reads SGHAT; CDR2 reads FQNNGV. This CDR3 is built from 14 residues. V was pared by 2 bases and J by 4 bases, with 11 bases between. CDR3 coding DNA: TGTGCCAGCAGCTTAAGCGGAATGAGCACTGAAGCTTTCTTT. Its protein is CASSLSGMSTEAFF.

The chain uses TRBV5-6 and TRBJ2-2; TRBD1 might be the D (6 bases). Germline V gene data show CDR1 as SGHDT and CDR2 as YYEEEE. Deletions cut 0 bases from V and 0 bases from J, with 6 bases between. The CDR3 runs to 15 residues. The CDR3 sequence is CASSLGTANTGELFF. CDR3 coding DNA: TGTGCCAGCAGCTTGGGGACAGCGAACACCGGGGAGCTGTTTTTT.

The CDR3 DNA sequence: TGTGCCAGCAGCCCCGTGTTCGACAGGGGAGGGGACAATGAGCAGTTCTTC. Its protein product is CASSPVFDRGGDNEQFF. This chain links TRBV11-2 with TRBJ2-1; possible D gene TRBD1, 8 bases. The V and J ends lost 5 bases and 5 bases respectively, with 22 bases between them. The V gene's germline CDR1 is SGHAT and CDR2 FQNNGV. The CDR3 spans 17 residues.

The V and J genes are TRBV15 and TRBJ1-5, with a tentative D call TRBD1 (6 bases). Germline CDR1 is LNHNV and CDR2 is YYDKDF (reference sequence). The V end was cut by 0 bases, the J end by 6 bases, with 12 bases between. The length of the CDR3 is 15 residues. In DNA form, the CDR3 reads TGTGCCACCAGCAGAGATCAGGGGATAGGTCAGCCCCAGCATTTT. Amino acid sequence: CATSRDQGIGQPQHF.

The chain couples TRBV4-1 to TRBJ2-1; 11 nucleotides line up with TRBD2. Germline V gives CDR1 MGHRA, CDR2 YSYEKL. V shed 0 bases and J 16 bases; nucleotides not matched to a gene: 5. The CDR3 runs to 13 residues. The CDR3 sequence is CASSQEGLADHFF. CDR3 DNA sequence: TGCGCCAGCAGCCAAGAGGGACTAGCGGATCACTTCTTC.

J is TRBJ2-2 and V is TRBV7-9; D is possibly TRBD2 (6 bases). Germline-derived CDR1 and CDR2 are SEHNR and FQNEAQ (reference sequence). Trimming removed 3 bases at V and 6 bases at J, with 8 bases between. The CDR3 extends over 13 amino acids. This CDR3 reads CASSLGLAGELFF. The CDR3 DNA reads TGTGCCAGCAGCTTGGGACTTGCCGGGGAGCTGTTTTTT.

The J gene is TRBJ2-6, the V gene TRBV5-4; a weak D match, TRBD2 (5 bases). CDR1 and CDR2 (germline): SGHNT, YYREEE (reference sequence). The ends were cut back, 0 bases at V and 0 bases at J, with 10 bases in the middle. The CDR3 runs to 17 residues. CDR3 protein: CASSLDTSYSGANVLTF. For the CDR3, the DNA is TGTGCCAGCAGCTTGGACACTAGTTACTCTGGGGCCAACGTCCTGACTTTC.

CDR3 sequence: CASSPGTSFHEQYF. CDR3 nucleotide sequence: TGTGCCAGCAGCCCAGGGACTAGCTTCCACGAGCAGTACTTC. V and J are TRBV7-9 and TRBJ2-7; 9 bases are a match to TRBD2. Germline CDR1 reads SEHNR; CDR2 reads FQNEAQ (reference sequence). V lost 5 bases to trimming and J lost 5 bases; unmatched junction nucleotides: 7. This CDR3 has 14 residues.